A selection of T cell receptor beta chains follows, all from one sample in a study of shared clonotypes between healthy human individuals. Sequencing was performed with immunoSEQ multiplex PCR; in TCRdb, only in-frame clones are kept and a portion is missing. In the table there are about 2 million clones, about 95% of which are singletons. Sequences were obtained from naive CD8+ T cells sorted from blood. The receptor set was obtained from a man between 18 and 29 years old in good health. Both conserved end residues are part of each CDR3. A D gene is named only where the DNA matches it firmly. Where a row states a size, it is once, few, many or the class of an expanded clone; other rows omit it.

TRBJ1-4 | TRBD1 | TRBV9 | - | CASSEGQGTNTNEKLFF | TGTGCCAGCAGCGAGGGACAGGGGACGAATACTAATGAAAAACTGTTTTTT
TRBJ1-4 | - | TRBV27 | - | CASSDGGPEKLFF | TGTGCCAGCAGCGATGGAGGTCCTGAAAAACTGTTTTTT
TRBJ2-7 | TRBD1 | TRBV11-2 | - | CASSLEQGFPYEQYF | TGTGCCAGCAGCTTAGAACAGGGGTTTCCCTACGAGCAGTACTTC
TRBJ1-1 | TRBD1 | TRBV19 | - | CASSQQGMNTEAFF | TGTGCCAGTAGCCAACAGGGGATGAACACTGAAGCTTTCTTT
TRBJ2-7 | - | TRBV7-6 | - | CASSLAMGNSGWSYEQYF | TGTGCCAGCAGCTTAGCGATGGGGAATAGCGGCTGGTCCTACGAGCAGTACTTC
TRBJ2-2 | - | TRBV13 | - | CASSSLNNGELFF | TGTGCCAGCAGCTCACTGAACAACGGGGAGCTGTTTTTT
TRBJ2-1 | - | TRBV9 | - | CASSAPAYNEQFF | TGTGCCAGCAGCGCCCCTGCCTACAATGAGCAGTTCTTC
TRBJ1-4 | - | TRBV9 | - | CASSQGGQLGEKLFF | TGTGCCAGCAGCCAAGGCGGCCAATTGGGTGAAAAACTGTTTTTT
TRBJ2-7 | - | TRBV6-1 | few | CASSAIGYEQYF | TGTGCCAGCAGTGCTATTGGGTACGAGCAGTACTTC
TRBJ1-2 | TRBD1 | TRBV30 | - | CAWSVGAGGYGYTF | TGTGCCTGGAGTGTTGGGGCAGGGGGCTATGGCTACACCTTC
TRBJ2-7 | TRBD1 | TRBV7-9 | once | CASSTGTGIKSYEQYF | TGTGCCAGCAGCACCGGGACAGGGATTAAATCCTACGAGCAGTACTTC
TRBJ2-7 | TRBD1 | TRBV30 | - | CACFPGTGVSYEQYF | TGTGCCTGTTTCCCTGGGACAGGGGTATCCTACGAGCAGTACTTC
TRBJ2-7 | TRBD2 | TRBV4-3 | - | CASSQDQVGEGLYEQYF | TGCGCCAGCAGCCAAGATCAGGTCGGGGAGGGTCTCTACGAGCAGTACTTC
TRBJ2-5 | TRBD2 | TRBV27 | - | CASSLLAGQETQYF | TGTGCCAGCAGTTTACTAGCGGGTCAAGAGACCCAGTACTTC
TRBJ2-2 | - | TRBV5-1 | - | CASSKPNTGELFF | TGCGCCAGCAGCAAACCAAACACCGGGGAGCTGTTTTTT
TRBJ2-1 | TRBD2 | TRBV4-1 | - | CASSQVSGPGTRINEQFF | TGCGCCAGCAGCCAAGTTTCGGGTCCCGGGACTAGAATCAATGAGCAGTTCTTC
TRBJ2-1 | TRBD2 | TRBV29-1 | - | CSVAGGPSSYNEQFF | TGCAGCGTTGCGGGAGGCCCTAGCTCCTACAATGAGCAGTTCTTC
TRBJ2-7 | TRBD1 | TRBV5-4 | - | CASSLTGSNYEQYF | TGTGCCAGCAGCCTGACAGGGAGTAACTACGAGCAGTACTTC
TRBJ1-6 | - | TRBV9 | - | CASSPPGGGNSPLHF | TGTGCCAGCAGCCCCCCCGGGGGGGGTAATTCACCCCTCCACTTT
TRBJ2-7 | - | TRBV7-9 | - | CASSLVGGTKTYEQYF | TGTGCCAGCAGCCTCGTTGGCGGGACGAAAACCTACGAGCAGTACTTC
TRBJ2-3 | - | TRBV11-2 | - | CASSHEEGTDTQYF | TGTGCCAGCAGCCATGAGGAGGGGACAGATACGCAGTATTTT
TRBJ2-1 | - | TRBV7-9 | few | CASSYPDLGNEQFF | TGTGCCAGCAGCTACCCCGACCTAGGTAATGAGCAGTTCTTC
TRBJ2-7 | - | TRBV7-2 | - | CASSFDSKSSYEQYF | TGTGCCAGCAGCTTCGACAGCAAAAGCTCCTACGAGCAGTACTTC
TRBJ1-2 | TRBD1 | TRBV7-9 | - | CASSYRGQEGPYGYTF | TGTGCCAGCAGCTACCGCGGACAGGAGGGGCCATATGGCTACACCTTC
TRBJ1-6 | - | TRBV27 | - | CASSLAPRSSPLHF | TGTGCCAGCAGTCTAGCCCCAAGGAGCTCACCCCTCCACTTT
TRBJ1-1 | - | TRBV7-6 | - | CASSLARDMNTEAFF | TGTGCCAGCAGCTTAGCGAGAGACATGAACACTGAAGCTTTCTTT
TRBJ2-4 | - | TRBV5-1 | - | CASSLEGGPKWAKNIQYF | TGCGCCAGCAGCTTGGAGGGGGGGCCTAAGTGGGCCAAAAACATTCAGTACTTC
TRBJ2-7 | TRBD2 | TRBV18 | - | CASSFGGGIEQYF | TGTGCCAGCTCATTCGGGGGGGGCATCGAGCAGTACTTC
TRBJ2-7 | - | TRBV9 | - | CASSVDDSPYEQYF | TGTGCCAGCAGCGTAGATGACAGTCCCTACGAGCAGTACTTC
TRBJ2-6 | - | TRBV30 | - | CAWSVTHGGANVLTF | TGTGCCTGGAGTGTAACCCATGGTGGGGCCAACGTCCTGACTTTC
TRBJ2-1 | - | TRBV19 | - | CASSILRDSALYNEQFF | TGTGCCAGTAGTATTCTTCGGGACTCAGCCTTATACAATGAGCAGTTCTTC
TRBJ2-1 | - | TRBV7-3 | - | CASSLLGTSYNEQFF | TGTGCCAGCAGCTTATTGGGCACCTCCTACAATGAGCAGTTCTTC
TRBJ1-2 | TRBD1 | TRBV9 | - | CASSVDRGLDYGYTF | TGTGCCAGCAGCGTAGACAGGGGGCTGGACTATGGCTACACCTTC
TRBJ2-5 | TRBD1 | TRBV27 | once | CASRPGDRAFETQYF | TGTGCCAGCAGGCCAGGGGACAGGGCTTTTGAGACCCAGTACTTC
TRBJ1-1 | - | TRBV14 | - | CASSHNRLEAFF | TGTGCCAGCAGCCATAACAGGCTTGAAGCTTTCTTT
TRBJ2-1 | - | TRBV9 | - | CASSVDSGYNEQFF | TGTGCCAGCAGCGTAGACTCCGGTTACAATGAGCAGTTCTTC
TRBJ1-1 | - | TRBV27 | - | CASSLLGGRDTEAFF | TGTGCCAGCAGTTTATTGGGGGGTAGGGACACTGAAGCTTTCTTT